These 12 T cell receptor beta chains were all obtained from the same sample, sequenced in a study of blood T cells in healthy people across ages. Next came a second PCR, run for about 6 to 12 cycles, which used a sample-barcoded 5' primer along with a J-beta primer mix. TCRdb redid the calling of the 5' RACE reads with MiXCR, one entry per CDR3 protein. The table records some 760,000 distinct CDR3 sequences, around 25% of them present only once. These data also formed part of another study, on T cells of mothers and their children.

Sequencing was performed on blood. These receptors were obtained from a boy between 5 and 17 years old in good health.

This clonotype was observed a handful of times. This chain links TRBV14 with TRBJ2-5; TRBD2 matches at 9 bases. CDR1 and CDR2 (germline): SGHDN, FVKESK. The CDR3 runs 14 residues. The V gene end was trimmed by 6 bases and the J gene end by 4 bases; junction bases not matched to a gene: 6. The CDR3 nucleotides read TGTGCCAGCAGAAAAGGACTAGCGTTAGAGACCCAGTACTTC. It is translated as CASRKGLALETQYF.

The J gene is TRBJ2-1, the V gene TRBV7-6; 14 nucleotides match TRBD2. Germline-derived CDR1 and CDR2 are SGHVS and FNYEAQ. V was pared by 3 bases and J by 9 bases, with 13 bases of the junction left unmatched. This CDR3 is built from 18 residues. The CDR3 nucleotides are TGTGCCAGCAGCTTTTACGAGCCGGGACTAGCGGGAGTTAGTGAGCAGTTCTTC. This sequence encodes CASSFYEPGLAGVSEQFF.

This chain joins TRBV13 and TRBJ1-6; D is unresolved. Germline loops: CDR1 PRHDT, CDR2 FYEKMQ (reference sequence). This CDR3 is built from 15 residues. V dropped 2 bases and J dropped 7 bases, with 12 bases sitting between them. The CDR3 coding sequence is TGTGCCAGCAGCTTACTATGGGAGAGAAATTCACCCCTCCACTTT. Amino acids: CASSLLWERNSPLHF.

The J gene is TRBJ2-5, the V gene TRBV7-9, with D unresolved. V was clipped by 1 base and J by 4 bases, with 13 bases between them. CDR1 is SEHNR, CDR2 FQNEAQ, per germline (reference sequence). The CDR3 is 15 amino acids. This CDR3 is CASSLVGQALETQYF. The CDR3 nucleotides read TGTGCCAGCAGCTTAGTGGGTCAAGCATTAGAGACCCAGTACTTC.

This rearrangement joins TRBV20-1 to TRBJ1-4, with D perhaps TRBD1 (6 bases). Germline V gives CDR1 DFQATT, CDR2 SNEGSKA (reference sequence). Trimming shortened V by 3 bases and J by 0 bases, and 14 bases separated the two germline ends. This CDR3 is built from 16 residues. CDR3 DNA: TGCAGTGCTAGGAGGGGGAGCCCCGCAACTAATGAAAAACTGTTTTTT. Translated: CSARRGSPATNEKLFF.

The rearrangement links TRBV28 to TRBJ2-5; D gene uncertain. The CDR3 is 15 residues long. Germline V CDR1 and CDR2: MDHEN, SYDVKM. The V end was cut by 2 bases, the J end by 11 bases, with 21 bases between. CDR3 sequence: CASSLVQTLVTEQYF. CDR3 nucleotides: TGTGCCAGCAGTTTAGTCCAAACACTGGTTACGGAGCAGTACTTC.

This clonotype has more than one count but fewer than ten. The chain couples TRBV10-3 to TRBJ2-5; 12 positions match TRBD2. This CDR3 contains 14 residues. The germline V gene encodes CDR1 ENHRY and CDR2 SYGVKD. Trimming at V came to 10 bases and at J to 1 base, leaving 4 bases not matched to a gene. The CDR3 protein is CATRTSGVQETQYF. CDR3 coding DNA: TGTGCCACCAGGACTAGCGGGGTCCAAGAGACCCAGTACTTC.

This clonotype appeared a few times. The rearrangement links TRBV27 to TRBJ1-4; the D is unclear. The germline V gene has CDR1 MNHEY and CDR2 SMNVEV (reference sequence). Trimming pared 2 bases from V and 5 bases from J, leaving 12 bases between. The CDR3 sequence is 15 residues long. CDR3 in amino acids: CASSLTGSVNEKLFF. As DNA, the CDR3 is TGTGCCAGCAGTTTAACGGGGTCAGTGAATGAAAAACTGTTTTTT.

The chain is built from TRBV7-9 and TRBJ1-1; D gene unclear. The germline V gene has CDR1 SEHNR and CDR2 FQNEAQ (reference sequence). Trimming cost V 1 base and J 7 bases, with 7 bases left between them. The CDR3 sequence is 12 residues long. Here the CDR3 DNA reads TGTGCCAGCAGCTTAGAAGCTGGTGAAGCTTTCTTT. Translated: CASSLEAGEAFF.

The chain recombines TRBV28 with TRBJ2-1; 10 bases align to TRBD2. CDR3 length: 16 residues. With V trimmed by 8 bases and J by 2 bases, 9 bases remained unmatched. Per the germline V gene, CDR1 is MDHEN and CDR2 is SYDVKM. CDR3 sequence reads: CASGNSGRQAYNEQFF. CDR3 DNA sequence: TGTGCCAGCGGAAATAGCGGGAGGCAAGCCTACAATGAGCAGTTCTTC.

This clonotype is a singleton in its sample. This sequence joins TRBV2 and TRBJ2-3, with no clear D. Trimming cost V 2 bases and J 1 base, with 10 bases left between them. There are 15 residues in the CDR3. Germline assignment: CDR1 SNHLY and CDR2 FYNNEI. The CDR3 spells CASSENGAGTDTQYF. CDR3 nucleotides: TGTGCCAGCAGTGAAAACGGTGCTGGCACAGATACGCAGTATTTT.

This clonotype was recorded a few times. The J gene is TRBJ1-2, the V gene TRBV6-5; D might be TRBD1 (6 bases). The CDR3 runs 16 residues. V gave up 2 bases and J gave up 8 bases, with 21 bases separating them. CDR1 is MNHEY, CDR2 SVGAGI, per germline. The CDR3 reads CASSYAGADLIGGYTF. CDR3 DNA: TGTGCCAGCAGTTACGCAGGGGCAGACCTAATAGGAGGCTACACCTTC.